The TCR beta chain described here comes from a study of T cell responses to AZD1222 COVID-19 vaccine. Overall study: It was second doses at about 4 or about 12 weeks that were pooled.

Turning to this clone: Its antigen is not identified.

Using immunoSEQ multiplex PCR, the repertoire was profiled, and TCRdb retains in-frame clones only, with some absent. Seen here are under 200,000 clones, around 94% observed once, and the top ten hold about 0.64%. General study results and limits: Donors skewed white British and female; clonal diversity was possibly underestimated. Only five to seven AZD1222 recipients were seropositive at baseline.

Per the germline V gene, CDR1 is MNHEY and CDR2 is SMNVEV (reference sequence). The CDR3 spans 15 residues. V lost 2 bases to trimming and J lost 7 bases, with 14 bases between them. The clonotype comes from an adult in good health. The material was peripheral blood, obtained on day 0 of AZD1222 vaccination. The V call is TRBV27, the J call TRBJ1-4; D is ambiguous. Here the CDR3 reads CASSLKGVSREKLFF. CDR3 DNA sequence: TGTGCCAGCAGTTTAAAAGGCGTATCACGTGAAAAACTGTTTTTT.